The 5 T cell receptor beta chains below were found in one sample sequenced in a study of identical twins listed by TCRdb under 2016. The library came from 5' RACE. Data came from an Illumina HiSeq 2000. Clones were called with MiXCR by TCRdb after fastp trimmed the public reads at Q25, and only in-frame beta chains were retained. Each record represents a unique CDR3 protein, reported with the most common genes and DNA among its rows. For this sample the table gives 250,000 or so distinct CDR3 sequences, of which about 7% were detected only once. Together, the top ten hold around 3.4% of the sample. These same data were also listed under a study on yellow fever vaccine responses in identical twins.

Sequencing was done on a sample of memory (CD45RO+) T cells sorted from blood. The cell subset or site label for this specimen denotes: CD45RO+ enriched T cells. The origin of the receptors is a woman between 18 and 29 years old in good health.

This clonotype occurred many times. The rearrangement joins TRBV2 to TRBJ1-5; no definite D call. Trimming removed 3 bases from V and 3 bases from J, with 9 bases in between. CDR1 and CDR2 from the germline V gene are SNHLY and FYNNEI. The CDR3 has 14 residues. The CDR3 nucleotides are TGTGCCAGCAGTGAGCAAAGGGACAATCAGCCCCAGCATTTT. It encodes CASSEQRDNQPQHF.

This clonotype was counted between two and nine times. This chain uses TRBV5-6 with TRBJ2-5; TRBD2 is a possible D gene (5 bases). This CDR3 contains 14 residues. V lost 0 bases, J lost 5 bases, and 11 bases lay in between. From germline, CDR1 is SGHDT and CDR2 YYEEEE. Written as DNA, the CDR3 is TGTGCCAGCAGCTTGGAGGGCAGAGGGGAGACCCAGTACTTC. It is translated as CASSLEGRGETQYF.

Ten or more counts support this clonotype. The DNA of the CDR3 is TGTGCCAGCAGCTTTCTAGCGGAGACCCAGTACTTC. It yields the protein CASSFLAETQYF. This chain uses TRBV7-9 with TRBJ2-5, with a tentative D call TRBD2 (6 bases). CDR1 SEHNR and CDR2 FQNEAQ come from the germline V gene (reference sequence). Between the trimmed V and J ends, which lost 3 bases and 5 bases, there was a span of 7 bases. This CDR3 has 12 residues.

This clonotype was counted only a few times. V is TRBV27 and J is TRBJ1-5, with TRBD1 matching over 7 bases. The V gene's germline CDR1 is MNHEY and CDR2 SMNVEV (reference sequence). The CDR3 consists of 15 residues. V lost 6 bases, J lost 3 bases, and 8 bases stayed unmatched. CDR3 nucleotide sequence: TGTGCCAGCAGCCCTAGACAGGGTCTCAATCAGCCCCAGCATTTT. This encodes CASSPRQGLNQPQHF.

In its sample, this clonotype was seen many times. V is TRBV18 and J is TRBJ1-5; tentative D call: TRBD1 (5 bases). Germline CDR1 KGHSH, CDR2 LQKENI. The length of the CDR3 is 15 residues. The germline V and J ends were trimmed by 5 bases and 7 bases, with 18 bases remaining between them. This CDR3 reads CASSNQGAPHQPQHF. CDR3 sequence (DNA): TGTGCCAGCTCAAATCAAGGGGCCCCCCACCAGCCCCAGCATTTT.